A selection of T cell receptor beta chains follows, all from one sample in a study of cytomegalovirus exposure and HLA in healthy donors. Sequenced by immunoSEQ multiplex PCR; TCRdb stores in-frame clones only, minus some. The profile shows 150,000 or so clones, around 78% of them singletons. Source material: PBMCs. These receptor sequences come from a woman aged 40 to 50 in good health and CMV-seronegative. The CDR3 runs from the conserved cysteine through the conserved F or W. A D gene is named only where the DNA matches it firmly. A clone size is listed for some rows: how often the clone was seen (once, few, many), or a class if it is expanded.

D gene	V gene	clone size	J gene	CDR3 length	CDR3 protein	CDR3 DNA
NA	TRBV5-4	NA	TRBJ1-2	14	CASHYEGGTHGYTF	TGTGCCAGCCACTACGAGGGGGGGACCCATGGCTACACCTTC
TRBD2	TRBV4-2	once	TRBJ2-5	16	CASSQDPGLAGETQYF	TGTGCCAGCAGCCAAGATCCCGGACTAGCTGGGGAGACCCAGTACTTC
NA	TRBV4-2	NA	TRBJ2-1	15	CASSQSYGDHNEQFF	TGTGCCAGCAGCCAATCGTACGGGGATCACAATGAGCAGTTCTTC
TRBD2	TRBV4-1	NA	TRBJ2-2	18	CASSLEREGQKNTGELFF	TGCGCCAGCAGCCTGGAGCGGGAGGGCCAGAAGAACACCGGGGAGCTGTTTTTT
NA	TRBV27	few	TRBJ2-7	14	CASSPLGRGNEQYF	TGTGCCAGCAGCCCCTTGGGGAGGGGGAACGAGCAGTACTTC
NA	TRBV7-9	few	TRBJ2-3	14	CASSLGLGVDTQYF	TGTGCCAGCAGCTTAGGCCTAGGAGTAGATACGCAGTATTTT
NA	TRBV5-6	once	TRBJ2-1	11	CASSLENEQFF	TGTGCCAGCAGCTTAGAGAATGAGCAGTTCTTC
NA	TRBV6-1	NA	TRBJ1-4	13	CASNPGTNEKLFF	TGTGCCAGCAATCCGGGGACTAATGAAAAACTGTTTTTT
NA	TRBV7-9	NA	TRBJ2-5	15	CASSLVEGGQETQYF	TGTGCCAGCAGCTTAGTGGAAGGGGGTCAAGAGACCCAGTACTTC
NA	TRBV7-2	NA	TRBJ2-7	14	CASSFQGPTYEQYF	TGTGCCAGCAGCTTCCAGGGCCCCACTTACGAGCAGTACTTC
TRBD1	TRBV5-1	NA	TRBJ1-1	16	CASSLTSGQQNTEAFF	TGCGCCAGCAGCTTAACTTCGGGACAGCAAAACACTGAAGCTTTCTTT
TRBD2	TRBV9	NA	TRBJ2-1	15	CASSVGAGGPTEQFF	TGTGCCAGCAGCGTAGGAGCGGGAGGCCCCACCGAGCAGTTCTTC
NA	TRBV19	once	TRBJ1-1	13	CASSTRQAPEAFF	TGTGCCAGTAGTACTCGACAGGCTCCCGAAGCTTTCTTT
NA	TRBV7-3	NA	TRBJ2-2	12	CASSRNTGELFF	TGTGCCAGCAGCCGGAACACCGGGGAGCTGTTTTTT
NA	TRBV15	NA	TRBJ2-6	18	CATSREARGILGANVLTF	TGTGCCACCAGCAGAGAGGCCAGGGGAATTTTAGGGGCCAACGTCCTGACTTTC
TRBD2	TRBV16	NA	TRBJ2-1	15	CASSPSGSSYNEQFF	TGTGCCAGCAGCCCCAGCGGGAGCTCCTACAATGAGCAGTTCTTC
NA	TRBV13	few	TRBJ1-2	15	CASSSRVQGSYGYTF	TGTGCCAGCAGCTCTAGGGTACAGGGAAGCTATGGCTACACCTTC
TRBD2	TRBV10-3	NA	TRBJ2-1	16	CAISESTLAGVNEQFF	TGTGCCATCAGTGAGTCGACACTAGCGGGAGTCAATGAGCAGTTCTTC
NA	TRBV2	few	TRBJ2-1	13	CASRKDPGNEQFF	TGTGCCAGCAGGAAGGACCCGGGAAATGAGCAGTTCTTC
NA	TRBV15	NA	TRBJ2-1	15	CATSRGDSFYNEQFF	TGTGCCACCAGCAGAGGGGACTCCTTCTACAATGAGCAGTTCTTC
TRBD2	TRBV5-4	NA	TRBJ2-7	14	CASSFREGSYEQYF	TGTGCCAGCAGCTTTCGGGAGGGCTCCTACGAGCAGTACTTC
NA	TRBV27	once	TRBJ2-1	17	CASSFTIGAGNHNEQFF	TGTGCCAGCAGTTTTACTATCGGGGCGGGAAATCACAATGAGCAGTTCTTC